This T cell receptor beta chain was captured in a study of Graves' ophthalmopathy and Graves' hyperthyroidism. Whole-study results and caveats: Among thyroid clonotypes expanded above 0.001 frequency, most also appeared in blood.

Germline loops: CDR1 DFQATT, CDR2 SNEGSKA (reference sequence). The CDR3 sequence is 15 residues long. The V and J ends lost 7 bases and 0 bases respectively, with 17 bases between them. Patients were left out if they had other autoimmune diseases, uncontrolled infections, pregnancy or lactation. Beta-chain TCR CDR3 regions were amplified from RNA transcripts. First-round RT-PCR employed HTBI primers, with a second-round multiplex PCR after it. MiXCR was run by TCRdb on the multiplex PCR reads, yielding one entry per CDR3 protein. The data contain about 1.1 million distinct CDR3 sequences, about 36% of them seen just once; the ten biggest clones take up around 10%. A word on this clonotype: Its antigen is still unknown.

The chain employs TRBV20-1 and TRBJ2-3; D not certain. The source material was peripheral blood or thyroid tissue (not recorded which). The sequence was obtained from an adult man with Graves' hyperthyroidism. The CDR3 bases are TGCAGTGTTCCACCAGGCCTGACTAGCACAGATACGCAGTATTTT. Protein product: CSVPPGLTSTDTQYF.